One and the same sample provided the 15 T cell receptor beta chains below, sequenced in a study of CD8 T cells in Susac syndrome. Random-hexamer reverse transcription was applied to about 0.5 to 1 ug RNA. TCRdb fed the immunoSEQ multiplex PCR reads into MiXCR, producing one record per CDR3 protein. The table shows about 400,000 distinct CDR3 sequences, with more than 80% occurring only once. The sample comprised CD8+ T cells from PBMCs. The receptors stem from a human donor with multiple sclerosis.

The chain links TRBV5-1 to TRBJ2-6; no reliable D call. Trimming cost V 1 base and J 0 bases, with 14 bases left between them. The CDR3 contains 18 residues. The germline V gene encodes CDR1 SGHRS and CDR2 YFSETQ. The CDR3: CASSLYPVSISGANVLTF. CDR3 coding DNA: TGCGCCAGCAGCTTGTATCCCGTCAGCATCTCTGGGGCCAACGTCCTGACTTTC.

This rearrangement joins TRBV7-2 to TRBJ2-7; D may be TRBD2 (5 bases). Germline V CDR1 and CDR2: SGHTA, FQGNSA. The V end lost 3 bases, the J end lost 0 bases, and 15 bases lay between the germline ends. This CDR3 has 16 amino acids. The CDR3 DNA reads TGTGCCAGCAGCTTGTATGGCGGGCCTCTCTCCTACGAGCAGTACTTC. Amino acids: CASSLYGGPLSYEQYF.

V usage is TRBV6-5 and J usage is TRBJ1-1; maybe TRBD1 (6 bases). The CDR3 is 15 residues long. Trimming cost V 0 bases and J 1 base, with 9 bases left between them. CDR1 and CDR2 (germline): MNHEY, SVGAGI. Here the CDR3 reads CASSYSGQSNTEAFF. The CDR3 region has the DNA TGTGCCAGCAGTTACTCCGGACAGTCGAACACTGAAGCTTTCTTT.

This clonotype is a singleton in its sample. The chain links TRBV19 to TRBJ2-1, with 9 positions matching TRBD1. The CDR3 length is 15 residues. Germline values: CDR1 LNHDA, CDR2 SQIVND (reference sequence). With V trimmed by 3 bases and J by 5 bases, 5 bases remained unmatched. Here the CDR3 DNA reads TGTGCCAGTAGTATCGGGACAGGGAAGAACAATGAGCAGTTCTTC. This encodes CASSIGTGKNNEQFF.

This chain connects TRBV7-9 to TRBJ2-4, with TRBD2 identical over 10 bases. The CDR3 has 15 amino acids. The trim removed 3 bases at V and 7 bases at J, leaving 6 bases unmatched. The germline V gene encodes CDR1 SEHNR and CDR2 FQNEAQ (reference sequence). The CDR3 sequence is CASSLLAGDLNIQYF. In DNA form, the CDR3 reads TGTGCCAGCAGCTTGCTAGCGGGGGATCTCAACATTCAGTACTTC.

The genes are TRBV30 and TRBJ2-3; no clear D. Germline lookup yields CDR1 GTSNPN and CDR2 SVGIG (reference sequence). This CDR3 has 11 residues. The germline V and J ends were trimmed by 6 bases and 5 bases, with 9 bases remaining between them. The chain's CDR3 is CACPWQDTQYF. The CDR3 coding sequence is TGTGCCTGCCCATGGCAAGATACGCAGTATTTT.

The gene calls are TRBV7-9 and TRBJ2-5; 8 bases match TRBD2. The V and J ends lost 4 bases and 1 base, in that order; junction bases with no gene match: 8. CDR3 length equals 16 residues. Per the germline V gene, CDR1 is SEHNR and CDR2 is FQNEAQ (reference sequence). The CDR3 spells CASSSVELAVQETQYF. In nucleotides, the CDR3 is TGTGCCAGCAGCTCGGTCGAACTAGCGGTCCAAGAGACCCAGTACTTC.

The chain recombines TRBV4-1 with TRBJ2-2, with 10 bases identical to TRBD1. The CDR3 is made up of 17 amino acids. Germline assignment: CDR1 MGHRA and CDR2 YSYEKL. Trimming removed 2 bases from V and 1 base from J; junction bases left unmatched: 4. CDR3 in amino acids: CASSQLGQGENTGELFF. The CDR3 nucleotides are TGCGCCAGCAGCCAACTAGGACAGGGGGAGAACACCGGGGAGCTGTTTTTT.

The chain is built from TRBV4-1 and TRBJ1-1; weak D call: TRBD1 (5 bases). The V gene lost 0 bases and the J gene lost 5 bases, with 13 bases spanning the gap. Germline loops: CDR1 MGHRA, CDR2 YSYEKL. This CDR3 contains 15 residues. DNA of the CDR3: TGCGCCAGCAGCCAAGAGGCCAGGGTAACGACTGAAGCTTTCTTT. This sequence encodes CASSQEARVTTEAFF.

This sequence joins TRBV19 and TRBJ2-7; TRBD1 is a possible D gene (6 bases). The V and J ends lost 5 bases and 0 bases respectively, with 14 bases between them. The CDR3 has 15 residues. From germline, CDR1 is LNHDA and CDR2 SQIVND (reference sequence). CDR3 region: CASSARDTFSYEQYF. Here the CDR3 DNA reads TGTGCCAGTAGTGCCCGGGACACTTTCTCCTACGAGCAGTACTTC. Full variable domain (outside the CDR3, taken from reference TRBV19 and TRBJ2-7): DGGITQSPKYLFRKEGQNVTLSCEQNLNHDAMYWYRQDPGQGLRLIYYSQIVNDFQKGDIAEGYSVSREKKESFPLTVTSAQKNPTAFYLCASSARDTFSYEQYFGPGTRLTVT.

The V gene is TRBV9, the J gene TRBJ2-1; the D gene could be TRBD1 or TRBD2 (5 bases each). Deletions cut 4 bases from V and 2 bases from J, with 13 bases between. The germline V gene has CDR1 SGDLS and CDR2 YYNGEE. This CDR3 is 15 amino acids long. CDR3 in amino acids: CASSLEGTTYNEQFF. The DNA of the CDR3 is TGTGCCAGCAGCCTAGAGGGGACCACCTACAATGAGCAGTTCTTC.

The chain couples TRBV15 to TRBJ2-2; either TRBD1 or TRBD2 may supply D (5 bases each). The V end was cut by 3 bases, the J end by 4 bases, with 18 bases between. The CDR3 loop spans 17 amino acids. Germline CDR1 and CDR2: LNHNV and YYDKDF (reference sequence). The CDR3 loop is CATSRRGVGRGTGELFF. Written as DNA, the CDR3 is TGTGCCACCAGCAGGCGAGGGGTAGGTCGTGGCACCGGGGAGCTGTTTTTT.

The V call is TRBV4-1, the J call TRBJ2-1; a possible D gene is TRBD2 (6 bases). The CDR3 consists of 15 residues. Germline CDR1 reads MGHRA; CDR2 reads YSYEKL. With 1 base removed from V and 5 bases from J, the gap between germline ends came to 12 bases. As DNA, the CDR3 is TGCGCCAGCAGCCAAGCGGACTACCCCGACAATGAGCAGTTCTTC. The encoded protein is CASSQADYPDNEQFF.

The chain carries TRBV6-1 and TRBJ2-1, with 7 bases that match TRBD2. Germline values: CDR1 MNHNS, CDR2 SASEGT. After removal of 2 bases from V and 3 bases from J, the junction contained 13 bases not matched to a gene. CDR3 length equals 18 residues. Written as DNA, the CDR3 is TGTGCCAGCAGTGAATACGGGGGTACAAGCGGGATCTACAATGAGCAGTTCTTC. Translation: CASSEYGGTSGIYNEQFF.

J is TRBJ1-1 and V is TRBV27, with D unresolved. This CDR3 is 14 amino acids long. With 5 bases removed from V and 3 bases from J, the gap between germline ends came to 13 bases. Germline V gene lookup returns CDR1 MNHEY and CDR2 SMNVEV (reference sequence). The CDR3 DNA reads as TGTGCCAGCAGTAATCCGGGGTGGGACACTGAAGCTTTCTTT. This codes for CASSNPGWDTEAFF.